These T cell receptor beta chains were read from a single sample in a study of OX40 agonist ivuxolimab in advanced cancers. Using immunoSEQ multiplex PCR, the repertoire was profiled, and TCRdb retains in-frame clones only, with some absent. The data contain about 27,000 clones, approximately 78% of them seen just once; the ten biggest clones take up approximately 20%. This specimen consisted of CD4+ or CD8+ T cells sorted from blood, obtained in a trial of the OX40 agonist ivuxolimab. These receptors were taken from an adult with an advanced solid tumor such as melanoma, head and neck, liver or kidney cancer. Both conserved end residues are part of each CDR3. D genes are given only for firm matches. Clone sizes are given selectively: once, few, many, or a class where the clone is expanded.

clone size | J gene | V gene | D gene | CDR3 DNA | CDR3 protein
. | TRBJ2-1 | TRBV28 | TRBD2 | TGTGCCAGCAGCGGGACTAGCGGGAGTGCGCGTGAGCAGTTCTTC | CASSGTSGSAREQFF
. | TRBJ2-3 | TRBV10-1 | TRBD2 | TGCGCCAGCAGTGATCTAGCGGGGCTCACAGATACGCAGTATTTT | CASSDLAGLTDTQYF
. | TRBJ2-1 | TRBV6-1 | TRBD2 | TGTGCCAGCACAACAGCGGGAGGGTACAATGAGCAGTTCTTC | CASTTAGGYNEQFF
. | TRBJ2-7 | TRBV4-3 | TRBD1 | TGCGCCAGCAGCCAAGACCGGACAGGGCCCGAGCAGTACTTC | CASSQDRTGPEQYF
. | TRBJ2-3 | TRBV9 | . | TGTGCCAGCAGCGTGACATTCAGATTCGGCGGAGATACGCAGTATTTT | CASSVTFRFGGDTQYF
. | TRBJ2-7 | TRBV9 | . | TGTGCCAGCAGCGTAGCGGGAGATCCCTACGAGCAGTACTTC | CASSVAGDPYEQYF
. | TRBJ1-5 | TRBV19 | . | TGTGCCAGTAGTACTTACAGAGGCAATCAGCCCCAGCATTTT | CASSTYRGNQPQHF
. | TRBJ2-7 | TRBV10-3 | . | TGTGCCATCAGTGAGTCGAGTCAGATCCACGAGCAGTACTTC | CAISESSQIHEQYF
. | TRBJ1-2 | TRBV28 | TRBD1 | TGTGCCAGCAGTTCGGGACAGGGCCACTATGGCTACACCTTC | CASSSGQGHYGYTF
. | TRBJ1-1 | TRBV7-6 | TRBD1 | TGTGCCAGCAGCCAAACAGGGGGACACACTGAAGCTTTCTTT | CASSQTGGHTEAFF
. | TRBJ2-3 | TRBV13 | TRBD2 | TGTGCCAGCAGCCCAAGGGGACTAGCGTCAGATACGCAGTATTTT | CASSPRGLASDTQYF
. | TRBJ1-5 | TRBV27 | TRBD1 | TGTGCCAGCAGTTGGACAGGTAATCAGCCCCAGCATTTT | CASSWTGNQPQHF
. | TRBJ2-4 | TRBV2 | . | TGTGCCAGCAGTGGATCTGTCGAAAACATTCAGTACTTC | CASSGSVENIQYF
. | TRBJ1-6 | TRBV27 | TRBD1 | TGTGCCAGCAGTTTCCTCGGGACAGGGATCAATTCACCCCTCCACTTT | CASSFLGTGINSPLHF
. | TRBJ2-2 | TRBV29-1 | . | TGCAGCGTTTGGGACGACAACGGGGAGCTGTTTTTT | CSVWDDNGELFF
. | TRBJ2-2 | TRBV19 | TRBD2 | TGTGCCAGTAGCCCGCCGCAGCGGGAGGTCACCGGGGAGCTGTTTTTT | CASSPPQREVTGELFF
once | TRBJ2-7 | TRBV9 | . | TGTGCCAGCAGCGTAGGTGACGAGCAGTACTTC | CASSVGDEQYF
once | TRBJ2-7 | TRBV2 | TRBD2 | TGTGCCAGCAGTGATGCACTAGCGGGGGGCCCAGACGAGCAGTACTTC | CASSDALAGGPDEQYF
. | TRBJ2-2 | TRBV27 | TRBD1 | TGTGCCAGCAGTTTGGCGGGACAGGGGGCGGGCACCGGGGAGCTGTTTTTT | CASSLAGQGAGTGELFF
. | TRBJ2-1 | TRBV19 | TRBD2 | TGTGCCAGTAGTATGACTAGCGGGGGGGGTAATGAGCAGTTCTTC | CASSMTSGGGNEQFF
. | TRBJ2-1 | TRBV27 | TRBD2 | TGTGCCAGCAGTTTAGGCGCGGGGGGCAATGAGCAGTTCTTC | CASSLGAGGNEQFF
. | TRBJ2-7 | TRBV7-9 | TRBD2 | TGTGCCAGCAGCCCCCGGGGGGTCGAGCAGTACTTC | CASSPRGVEQYF
. | TRBJ2-6 | TRBV30 | . | TGTGCCTGGAGTAGGGGTACCTCTGGGGCCAACGTCCTGACTTTC | CAWSRGTSGANVLTF
. | TRBJ1-3 | TRBV9 | . | TGTGCCAGCAGCGTAGTAGGGGGAAACACCATATATTTT | CASSVVGGNTIYF
. | TRBJ2-1 | TRBV6-1 | TRBD2 | TGTGCCAGCAGTGCCATAGCGGGAGTGGGATTGAGTGAGCAGTTCTTC | CASSAIAGVGLSEQFF
few | TRBJ1-2 | TRBV6-1 | TRBD1 | TGTGCCAGCAGTGGACCAGGGGGCCGTAGCTATGGCTACACCTTC | CASSGPGGRSYGYTF
. | TRBJ2-7 | TRBV7-9 | TRBD1 | TGTGCCAGCACCAACCAGATCCGGGACAGGGGAGACGAGCAGTACTTC | CASTNQIRDRGDEQYF
few | TRBJ2-1 | TRBV6-1 | TRBD2 | TGTGCCAGCAGTGCTGGGACTAGCGGGAGTCATGAGCAGTTCTTC | CASSAGTSGSHEQFF
. | TRBJ2-2 | TRBV4-2 | TRBD2 | TGTGCCAGCAGCCAACTAGCGGGGGACACCGGGGAGCTGTTTTTT | CASSQLAGDTGELFF
once | TRBJ2-7 | TRBV6-1 | . | TGTGCCAGCAGTGGGCTGAGGTACGAGCAGTACTTC | CASSGLRYEQYF
. | TRBJ2-1 | TRBV11-2 | TRBD2 | TGTGCCAGCACCAAGACTAGCGGGATGATTGATGAGCAGTTCTTC | CASTKTSGMIDEQFF
. | TRBJ2-1 | TRBV9 | . | TGTGCCAGCAGCGTAGAACGAAGGGGCAATGAGCAGTTCTTC | CASSVERRGNEQFF
. | TRBJ1-5 | TRBV28 | TRBD1 | TGTGCCAGCAGTTTAACCGACAGGGCATTAGGTCCCCAGCATTTT | CASSLTDRALGPQHF
. | TRBJ2-1 | TRBV7-6 | . | TGTGCCAGCAGCTTAGTGGGCAGGGTACCCAACAATGAGCAGTTCTTC | CASSLVGRVPNNEQFF
. | TRBJ2-2 | TRBV21-1 | . | TGTGCCAGCAGCAAGGCGGGAGAGGGTTTAGTAAACACCGGGGAGCTGTTTTTT | CASSKAGEGLVNTGELFF
. | TRBJ2-2 | TRBV7-9 | . | TGTGCCAGCAGCCCCCCGTCGAACACCGGGGAGCTGTTTTTT | CASSPPSNTGELFF
few | TRBJ1-2 | TRBV28 | . | TGTGCCAGCAGTCGGGACATTTCCGGCTACACCTTC | CASSRDISGYTF
. | TRBJ1-2 | TRBV30 | . | TGTGCCTGGAAGGGAGGGGTTGGCTACATCTTC | CAWKGGVGYIF
. | TRBJ2-1 | TRBV28 | TRBD2 | TGTGCCAGCAGCACGCTCGGGACTAGCTACAATGAGCAGTTCTTC | CASSTLGTSYNEQFF
. | TRBJ1-5 | TRBV28 | TRBD1 | TGTGCCAGCAGTCCGCAGGGGGATCAGCCCCAGCATTTT | CASSPQGDQPQHF
. | TRBJ2-3 | TRBV9 | . | TGTGCCAGCAGCGTAGGTGGGTTTGGCACAGATACGCAGTATTTT | CASSVGGFGTDTQYF
. | TRBJ1-1 | TRBV7-9 | . | TGTGCCAGCAGCCCGACATTCGGGAACACTGAAGCTTTCTTT | CASSPTFGNTEAFF
. | TRBJ1-1 | TRBV15 | . | TGTGCCACCAGCGGCCTCCGGGCTGAAGCTTTCTTT | CATSGLRAEAFF
. | TRBJ2-3 | TRBV9 | TRBD2 | TGTGCCAGCAGGAGGGCTAGCGGATACACAGATACGCAGTATTTT | CASRRASGYTDTQYF
once | TRBJ2-3 | TRBV11-2 | . | TGTGCCAGCAGCTTAGTTTGGCGGGCAGATACGCAGTATTTT | CASSLVWRADTQYF
. | TRBJ2-3 | TRBV11-2 | . | TGTGCCAGCAGCTTAGATCTAGGGGGAGGAGATACGCAGTATTTT | CASSLDLGGGDTQYF
once | TRBJ2-7 | TRBV30 | . | TGTGCCTGGAGTAGGGGGAGGGCCTACGAGCAGTACTTC | CAWSRGRAYEQYF